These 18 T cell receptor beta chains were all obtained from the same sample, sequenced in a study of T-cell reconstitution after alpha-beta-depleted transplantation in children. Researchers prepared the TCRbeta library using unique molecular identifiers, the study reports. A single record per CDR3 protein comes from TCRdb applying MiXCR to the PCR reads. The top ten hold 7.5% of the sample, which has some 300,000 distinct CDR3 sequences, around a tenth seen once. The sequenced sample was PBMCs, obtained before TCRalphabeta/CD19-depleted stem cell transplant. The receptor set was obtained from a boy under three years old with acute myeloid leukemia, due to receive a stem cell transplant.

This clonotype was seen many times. The CDR3 DNA reads TGCAGTGCTAGCGATCCTAACCTAGCGGGAGAGTGGCAGTTCTTC. Translated: CSASDPNLAGEWQFF. This chain uses TRBV20-1 with TRBJ2-1, with 10 bases fitting TRBD2. The germline V gene encodes CDR1 DFQATT and CDR2 SNEGSKA (reference sequence). CDR3 length: 15 residues. The J segment lost 12 bases and the V segment lost 3 bases, leaving 14 bases of the junction unmatched.

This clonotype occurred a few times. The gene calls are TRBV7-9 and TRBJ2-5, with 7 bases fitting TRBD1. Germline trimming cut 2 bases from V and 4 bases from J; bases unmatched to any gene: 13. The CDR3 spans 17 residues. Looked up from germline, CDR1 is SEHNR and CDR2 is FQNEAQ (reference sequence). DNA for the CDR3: TGTGCCAGCAGCTTAATAAGGAGTGGGACAGAAGGAGAGACCCAGTACTTC. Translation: CASSLIRSGTEGETQYF.

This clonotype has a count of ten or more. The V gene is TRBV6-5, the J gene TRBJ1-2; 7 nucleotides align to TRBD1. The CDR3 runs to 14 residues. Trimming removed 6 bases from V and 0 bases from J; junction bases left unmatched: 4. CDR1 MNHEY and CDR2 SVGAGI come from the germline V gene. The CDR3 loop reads CASRRQGANYGYTF. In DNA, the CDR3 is TGTGCCAGCAGGAGGCAGGGGGCTAACTATGGCTACACCTTC.

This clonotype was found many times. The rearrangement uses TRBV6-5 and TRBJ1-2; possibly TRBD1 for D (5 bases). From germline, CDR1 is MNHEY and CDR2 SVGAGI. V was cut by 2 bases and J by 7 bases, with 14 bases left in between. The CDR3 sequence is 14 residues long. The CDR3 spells CASSYAREEGGYTF. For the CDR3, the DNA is TGTGCCAGCAGTTACGCCAGGGAAGAAGGTGGCTACACCTTC.

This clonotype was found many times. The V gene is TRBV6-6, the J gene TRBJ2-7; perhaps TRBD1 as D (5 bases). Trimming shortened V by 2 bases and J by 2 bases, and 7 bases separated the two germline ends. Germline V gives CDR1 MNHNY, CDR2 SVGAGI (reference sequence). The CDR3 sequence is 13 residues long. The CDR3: CASSYGAAYEQYF. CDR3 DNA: TGTGCCAGCAGTTACGGGGCAGCCTACGAGCAGTACTTC.

The chain's CDR3 is CASSHGTTEQFF. The DNA for the CDR3 is TGTGCCAGCAGCCACGGGACTACTGAGCAGTTCTTC. The J gene is TRBJ2-1, the V gene TRBV7-9; 7 bases fit TRBD2. Trimming took 5 bases from V and 9 from J; bases not matched to a gene: 4. The CDR3 extends over 12 amino acids. Germline CDR1 and CDR2: SEHNR and FQNEAQ (reference sequence).

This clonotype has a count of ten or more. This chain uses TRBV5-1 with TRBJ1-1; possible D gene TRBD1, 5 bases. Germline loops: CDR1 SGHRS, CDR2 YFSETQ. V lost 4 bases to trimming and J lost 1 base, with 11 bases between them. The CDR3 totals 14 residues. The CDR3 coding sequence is TGCGCCAGCAGCCTGACAGCCTCGAACACTGAAGCTTTCTTT. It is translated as CASSLTASNTEAFF.

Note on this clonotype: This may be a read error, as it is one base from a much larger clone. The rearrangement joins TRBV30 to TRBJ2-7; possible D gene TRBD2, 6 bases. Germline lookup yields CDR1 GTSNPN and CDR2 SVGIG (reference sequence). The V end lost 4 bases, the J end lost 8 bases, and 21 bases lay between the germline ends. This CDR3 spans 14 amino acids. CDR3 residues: CAWNPLAGFGKQYF. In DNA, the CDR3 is TGTGCCTGGAACCCACTTGCGGGGTTTGGCAAGCAGTACTTC.

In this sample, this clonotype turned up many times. As DNA, the CDR3 is TGTGCCAGCAGTTTATCATCGGCAGGGTCCTACGAGCAGTACTTC. Translating gives CASSLSSAGSYEQYF. The chain uses TRBV12-3 or TRBV12-4 and TRBJ2-7; possible D gene TRBD1, 5 bases. This CDR3 is built from 15 residues. Trimming pared 2 bases from V and 1 base from J, leaving 12 bases between.

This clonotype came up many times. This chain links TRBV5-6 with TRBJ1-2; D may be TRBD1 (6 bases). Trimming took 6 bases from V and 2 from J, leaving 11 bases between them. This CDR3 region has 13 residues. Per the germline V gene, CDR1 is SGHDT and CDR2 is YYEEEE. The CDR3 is CASNTGQNYGYTF. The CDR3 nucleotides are TGTGCCAGCAACACCGGACAGAACTATGGCTACACCTTC.

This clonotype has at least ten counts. CDR3 in DNA: TGCAGCGTCAAGACAGAAAACCAAGAGACCCAGTACTTC. Its protein product is CSVKTENQETQYF. The chain uses TRBV29-1 and TRBJ2-5; D might be TRBD1 (5 bases). V gave up 6 bases and J gave up 0 bases, with 11 bases separating them. Germline CDR1 reads SQVTM; CDR2 reads ANQGSEA. The CDR3 length is 13 residues.

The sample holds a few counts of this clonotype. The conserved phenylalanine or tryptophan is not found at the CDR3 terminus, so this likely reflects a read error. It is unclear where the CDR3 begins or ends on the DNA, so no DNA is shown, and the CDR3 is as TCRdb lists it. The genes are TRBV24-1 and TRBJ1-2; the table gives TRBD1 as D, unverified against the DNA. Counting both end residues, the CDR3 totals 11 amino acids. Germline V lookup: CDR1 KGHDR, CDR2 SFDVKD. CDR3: CASFWYDSPSV.

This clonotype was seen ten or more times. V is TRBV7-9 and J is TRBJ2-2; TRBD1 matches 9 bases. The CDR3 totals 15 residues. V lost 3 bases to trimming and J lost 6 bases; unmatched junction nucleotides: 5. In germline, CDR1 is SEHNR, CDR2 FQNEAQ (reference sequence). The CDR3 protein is CASSLRQGGPGELFF. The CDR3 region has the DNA TGTGCCAGCAGCTTGCGACAGGGGGGGCCCGGGGAGCTGTTTTTT.

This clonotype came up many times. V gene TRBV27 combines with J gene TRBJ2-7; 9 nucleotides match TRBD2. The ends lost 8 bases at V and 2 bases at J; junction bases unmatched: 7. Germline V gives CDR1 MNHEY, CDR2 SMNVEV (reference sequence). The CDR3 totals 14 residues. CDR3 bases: TGTGCCAGCTTTGGACCTAGCGGGGCCTACGAGCAGTACTTC. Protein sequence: CASFGPSGAYEQYF.

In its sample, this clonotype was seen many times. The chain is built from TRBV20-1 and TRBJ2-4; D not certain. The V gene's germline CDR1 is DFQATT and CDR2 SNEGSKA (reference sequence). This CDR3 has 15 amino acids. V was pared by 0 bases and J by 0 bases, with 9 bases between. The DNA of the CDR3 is TGCAGTGCTAGAGATTTGGCCTTAGCCAAAAACATTCAGTACTTC. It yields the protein CSARDLALAKNIQYF.

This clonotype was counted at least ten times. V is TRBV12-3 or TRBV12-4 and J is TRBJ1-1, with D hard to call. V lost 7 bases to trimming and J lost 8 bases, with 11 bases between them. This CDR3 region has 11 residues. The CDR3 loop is CASILFSEAFF. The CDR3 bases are TGTGCCAGCATCCTTTTTTCCGAAGCTTTCTTT.

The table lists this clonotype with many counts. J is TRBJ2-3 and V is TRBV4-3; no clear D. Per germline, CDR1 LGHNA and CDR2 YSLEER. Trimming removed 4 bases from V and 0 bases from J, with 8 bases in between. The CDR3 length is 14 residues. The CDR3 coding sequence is TGCGCCAGCAGCCCCTTGGACAGCACAGATACGCAGTATTTT. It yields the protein CASSPLDSTDTQYF.

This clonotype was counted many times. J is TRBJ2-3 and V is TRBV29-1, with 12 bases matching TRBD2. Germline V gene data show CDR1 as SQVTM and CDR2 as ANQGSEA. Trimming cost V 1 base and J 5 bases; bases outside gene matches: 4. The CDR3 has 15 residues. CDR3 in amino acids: CSVEAGLAGLDTQYF. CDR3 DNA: TGCAGCGTTGAAGCCGGACTAGCGGGACTAGATACGCAGTATTTT.